A single sample gave rise to the 2 T cell receptor beta chains below, sequenced in a study of radiation and T cells in renal cell carcinoma. This table comes from immunoSEQ multiplex PCR, and its TCRdb copy is limited to in-frame clones, with some not included. The repertoire holds approximately 10,000 clones, about 59% seen once, with around 21% in the top ten. The treatment was: 15 Gy SBRT to primary tumor, nephrectomy 4 weeks later. The sample was tumor tissue, taken from a patient whose treatment included radiotherapy and nephrectomy. The source is a man in his sixties with renal cell carcinoma.

A few counts support this clone. The rearrangement joins TRBV5-1 to TRBJ2-7; D call uncertain. The CDR3 has 14 residues. The germline V gene encodes CDR1 SGHRS and CDR2 YFSETQ. V lost 4 bases, J lost 5 bases, and 16 bases lay in between. The CDR3 region has the DNA TGCGCCAGCAGCCCCAGGTCACGTCCAGACGAGCAGTACTTC. It specifies CASSPRSRPDEQYF.

This chain connects TRBV6-6 to TRBJ1-5, with D perhaps TRBD1 (5 bases). This CDR3 is built from 15 residues. The germline gives CDR1 MNHNY, CDR2 SVGAGI (reference sequence). V was pared by 11 bases and J by 5 bases, with 22 bases between. The CDR3 is CASQRGRRGDQPQHF. The DNA of the CDR3 is TGTGCCTCCCAGCGGGGACGACGAGGCGATCAGCCCCAGCATTTT.